This T cell receptor beta chain comes out of a study of blood T cell repertoires in COVID-19. Whole-study context: The cDNA or gDNA used as material had been derived from T cells, B-cell-depleted T cells, or PBMCs.

Per the study methods: For nucleated cells, counts were estimated from reference gene primer amplification. Only in-frame clones appear in the TCRdb table, and some are missing; sequencing was by immunoSEQ multiplex PCR. That table is the source of V, J and clone size, and D and trimming were worked out from the DNA. The sample includes some 140,000 clones, roughly 84% of them seen just once. Participant-given clinical history determined each cohort assignment. The germline V and J ends were trimmed by 11 bases and 3 bases, with 14 bases remaining between them. The CDR3 length is 12 residues. Germline V gene lookup returns CDR1 SNHLY and CDR2 FYNNEI.

This sequence joins TRBV2 and TRBJ2-7; TRBD1 is a possible D gene (6 bases). The sample comprised PBMCs or T cells enriched from blood (not recorded which). This clonotype was obtained from a man in his forties or fifties with acute COVID-19. The CDR3 loop reads CAGFRDIYEQYF. The CDR3 DNA follows: TGTGCCGGGTTCAGGGACATCTACGAGCAGTACTTC.